The TCR beta chain described here comes from a study of cytomegalovirus exposure and HLA in healthy donors. For the study at large: The 120 or so validation repertoires matched the approximately 670 first-cohort repertoires in platform, a later analysis reported. Broader study findings: According to a subsequent analysis, TCR clusters identified in the first cohort showed a tendency to co-occur across the 120 or so validation repertoires. The investigators catalogued some 160 TCR beta chains as cytomegalovirus-associated. Using the classifier, cytomegalovirus status was reportedly diagnosed with high specificity and sensitivity.

Here immunoSEQ multiplex PCR was the method, and the copy in TCRdb shows in-frame clones only, minus some. The sample includes some 130,000 clones, about 95% of them seen just once. The length of the CDR3 is 15 residues. Between the trimmed V and J ends, which lost 7 bases and 4 bases, there was a span of 19 bases. Remarks on this clone: The antigen remains unidentified.

The sequence was collected from a man younger than 35 in good health and CMV-seropositive. Sample: PBMCs. The rearrangement links TRBV23-1 to TRBJ1-1; perhaps TRBD1 as D (5 bases). TRBV23-1 is flagged as an ORF with uncertain function. This chain's CDR3 is CASTPIGRRGTEAFF. The DNA of the CDR3 is TGCGCCAGCACCCCCATCGGACGGAGGGGCACTGAAGCTTTCTTT.